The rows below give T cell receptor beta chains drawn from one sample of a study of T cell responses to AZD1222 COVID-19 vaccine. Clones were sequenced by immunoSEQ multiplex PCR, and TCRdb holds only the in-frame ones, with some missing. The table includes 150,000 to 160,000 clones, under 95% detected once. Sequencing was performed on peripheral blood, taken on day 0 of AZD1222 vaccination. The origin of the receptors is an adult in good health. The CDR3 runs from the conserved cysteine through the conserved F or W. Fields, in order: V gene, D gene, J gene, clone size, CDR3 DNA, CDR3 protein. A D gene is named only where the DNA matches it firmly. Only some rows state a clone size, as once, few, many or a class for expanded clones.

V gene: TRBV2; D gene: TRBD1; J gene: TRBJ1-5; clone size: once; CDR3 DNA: TGTGCCGGCCGGACAGGCCTTAGCAATCAGCCCCAGCATTTT; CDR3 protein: CAGRTGLSNQPQHF
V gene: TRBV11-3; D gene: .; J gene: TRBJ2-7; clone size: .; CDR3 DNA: TGTGCCAGCAGCTTAGCCAGGGCAGGCGAGCAGTACTTC; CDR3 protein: CASSLARAGEQYF
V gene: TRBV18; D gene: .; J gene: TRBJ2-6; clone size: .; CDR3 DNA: TGTGCCAGCTCACCAGGGGCTGGGGCCAACGTCCTGACTTTC; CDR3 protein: CASSPGAGANVLTF
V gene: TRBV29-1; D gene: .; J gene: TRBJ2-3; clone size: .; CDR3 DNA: TGCAGCGCTGGGGCCGATACGCAGTATTTT; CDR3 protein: CSAGADTQYF
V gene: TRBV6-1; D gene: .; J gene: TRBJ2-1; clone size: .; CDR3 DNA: TGTGCCAGCAGTGACAGGGGCGGCGGGTCCACTGAGCAGTTCTTC; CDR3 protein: CASSDRGGGSTEQFF
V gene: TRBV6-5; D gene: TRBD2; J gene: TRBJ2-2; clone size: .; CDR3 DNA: TGTGCCAGCAGTTATATAACGGGGGGGCCCGTCGGGGAGCTGTTTTTT; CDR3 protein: CASSYITGGPVGELFF
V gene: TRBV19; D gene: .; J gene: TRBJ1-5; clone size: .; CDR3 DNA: TGTGCCAGTAAGATGGCAGGGGATCTTCAGCCCCAGCATTTT; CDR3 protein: CASKMAGDLQPQHF
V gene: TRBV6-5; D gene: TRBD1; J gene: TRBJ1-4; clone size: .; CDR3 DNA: TGTGCCAGCAGTACGACAGGGGGCGGTGAAAAACTGTTTTTT; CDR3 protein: CASSTTGGGEKLFF
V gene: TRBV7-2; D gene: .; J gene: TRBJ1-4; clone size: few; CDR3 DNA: TGTGCCAGCAGCCGTAATCGATGGGGGAAACTGTTTTTT; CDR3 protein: CASSRNRWGKLFF
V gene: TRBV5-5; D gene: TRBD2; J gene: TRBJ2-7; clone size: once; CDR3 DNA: TGTGCCAGCAGCCAGTCGGAGCGGGGGGACCTCTACGAGCAGTACTTC; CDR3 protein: CASSQSERGDLYEQYF
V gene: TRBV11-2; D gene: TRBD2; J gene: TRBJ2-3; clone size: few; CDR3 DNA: TGTGCCAGCAGCTTAGTATCTAGCGGGAGTGCAGATACGCAGTATTTT; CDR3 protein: CASSLVSSGSADTQYF
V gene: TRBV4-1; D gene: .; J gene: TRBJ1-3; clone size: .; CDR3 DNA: TGCGCCAGCAGCCGGTCTTCGGGGGCTGGAAACACCATATATTTT; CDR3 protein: CASSRSSGAGNTIYF
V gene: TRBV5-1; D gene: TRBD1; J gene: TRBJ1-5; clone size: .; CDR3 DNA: TGCGCCAGCAGCCCGGACAGGGGGCTTGGTCAGCCCCAGCATTTT; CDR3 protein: CASSPDRGLGQPQHF
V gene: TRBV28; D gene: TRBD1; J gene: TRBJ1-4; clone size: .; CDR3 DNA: TGTGCCAGCAGTGGCCTCCACGGGACAGGGGATGAAAAACTGTTTTTT; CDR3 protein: CASSGLHGTGDEKLFF
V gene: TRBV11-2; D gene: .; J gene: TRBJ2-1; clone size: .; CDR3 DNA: TGTGCCAGCAGCCCCAGGGACTCTTACAATGAGCAGTTCTTC; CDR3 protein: CASSPRDSYNEQFF
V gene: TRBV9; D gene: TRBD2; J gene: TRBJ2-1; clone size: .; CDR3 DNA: TGTGCCAGCAGCGTAGTCGGGGGGGCCGGCAATGAGCAGTTCTTC; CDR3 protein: CASSVVGGAGNEQFF
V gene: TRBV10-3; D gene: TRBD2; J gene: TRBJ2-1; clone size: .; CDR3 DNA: TGTGCCATCAGTTCTAGCGGGAGAGGATGGGAGCAGTTCTTC; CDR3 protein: CAISSSGRGWEQFF
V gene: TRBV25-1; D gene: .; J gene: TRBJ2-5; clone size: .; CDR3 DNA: TGTGCCAGCAGTCCCCGAGGAGTAGAGACCCAGTACTTC; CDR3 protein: CASSPRGVETQYF
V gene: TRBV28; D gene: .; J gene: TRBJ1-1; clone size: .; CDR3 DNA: TGTGCCAGCAGTTTAATAGGGGCCACTGAAGCTTTCTTT; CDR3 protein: CASSLIGATEAFF
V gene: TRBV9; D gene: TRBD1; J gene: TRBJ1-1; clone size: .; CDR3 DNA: TGTGCCAGCAGCCCGACAGGGGCGAACACTGAAGCTTTCTTT; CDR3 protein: CASSPTGANTEAFF
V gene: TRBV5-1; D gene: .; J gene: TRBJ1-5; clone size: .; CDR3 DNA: TGCGCCAGCAGCTTGGGGCCGAATCAGCCCCAGCATTTT; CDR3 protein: CASSLGPNQPQHF
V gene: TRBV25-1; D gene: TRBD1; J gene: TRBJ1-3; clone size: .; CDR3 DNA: TGTGCCAGCAGTGTTAAGGGGGCCAGCTCTGGAAACACCATATATTTT; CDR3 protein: CASSVKGASSGNTIYF
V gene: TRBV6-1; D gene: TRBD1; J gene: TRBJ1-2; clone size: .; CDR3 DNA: TGTGCCAGCAGTGAAGTATCGGGACAGAACCTCCTCTATGGCTACACCTTC; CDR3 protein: CASSEVSGQNLLYGYTF
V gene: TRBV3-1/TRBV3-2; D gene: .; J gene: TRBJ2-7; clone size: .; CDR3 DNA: TGTGCCAGCAGCCAGTCGCCCTACGAGCAGTACTTC; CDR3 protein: CASSQSPYEQYF
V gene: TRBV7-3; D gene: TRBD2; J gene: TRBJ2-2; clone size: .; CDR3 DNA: TGTGCCAGCAGCTACGGGACTAGCGGTATCGGGGAGCTGTTTTTT; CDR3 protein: CASSYGTSGIGELFF
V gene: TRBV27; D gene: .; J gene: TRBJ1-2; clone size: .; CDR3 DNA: TGTGCCAGCAGCCCCTGGATGGGGGCGTTTAACTATGGCTACACCTTC; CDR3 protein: CASSPWMGAFNYGYTF
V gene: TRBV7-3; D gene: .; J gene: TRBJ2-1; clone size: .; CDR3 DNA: TGTGCCAGCAGCCCGGGAAGCTCCTACAATGAGCAGTTCTTC; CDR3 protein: CASSPGSSYNEQFF
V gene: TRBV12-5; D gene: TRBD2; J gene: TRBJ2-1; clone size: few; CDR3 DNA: TGTGCTAGTGGTCCCGTAGCGGGAGCCTACAATGAGCAGTTCTTC; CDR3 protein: CASGPVAGAYNEQFF
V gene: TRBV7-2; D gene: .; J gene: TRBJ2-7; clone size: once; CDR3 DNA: TGTGCCAGCAGCCTCTCGTCAGGGATTCTAGGACAGGAGCAGTACTTC; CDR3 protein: CASSLSSGILGQEQYF
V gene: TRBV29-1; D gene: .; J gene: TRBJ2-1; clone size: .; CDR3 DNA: TGCAGCGTTGGAAGGCAGGGGTCCTACAATGAGCAGTTCTTC; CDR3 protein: CSVGRQGSYNEQFF
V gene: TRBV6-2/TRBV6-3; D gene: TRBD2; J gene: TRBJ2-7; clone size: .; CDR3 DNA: TGTGCCAGCAGTTACTCGACTAGCGGGGGGTACGAGCAGTACTTC; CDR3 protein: CASSYSTSGGYEQYF
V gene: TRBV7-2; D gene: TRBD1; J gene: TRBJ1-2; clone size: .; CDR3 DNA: TGTGCCAGCAGCTCAATACAGGGGGCGAATGGCTACACCTTC; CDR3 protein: CASSSIQGANGYTF
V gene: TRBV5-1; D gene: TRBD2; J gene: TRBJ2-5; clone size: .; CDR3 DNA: TGCGCCAGCAGCTTCGGGACTAGCTCCGAAGAGACCCAGTACTTC; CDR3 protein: CASSFGTSSEETQYF
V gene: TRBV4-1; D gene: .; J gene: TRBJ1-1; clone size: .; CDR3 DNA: TGCGCCAGCAGCCCTCCGCCCTGGCTTCCCAACACTGAAGCTTTCTTT; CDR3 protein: CASSPPPWLPNTEAFF
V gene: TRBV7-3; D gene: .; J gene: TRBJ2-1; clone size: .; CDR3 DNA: TGTGCCAGCAGCTCCAGTAGCTCCTACAATGAGCAGTTCTTC; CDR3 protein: CASSSSSSYNEQFF
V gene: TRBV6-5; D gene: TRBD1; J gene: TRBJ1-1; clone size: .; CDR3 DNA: TGTGCCAGCAACCGACAGGGGGCAGGGAACACTGAAGCTTTCTTT; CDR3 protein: CASNRQGAGNTEAFF
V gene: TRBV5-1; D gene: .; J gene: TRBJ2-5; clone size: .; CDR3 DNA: TGCGCCAGCAGCTTGGACCCTGACGCCACAGAGACCCAGTACTTC; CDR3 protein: CASSLDPDATETQYF
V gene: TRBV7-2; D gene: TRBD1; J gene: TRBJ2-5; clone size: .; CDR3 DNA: TGTGCCAGCAGCACAAACAGGGGAAAAGAGACCCAGTACTTC; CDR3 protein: CASSTNRGKETQYF
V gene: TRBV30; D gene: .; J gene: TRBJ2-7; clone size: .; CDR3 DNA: TGTGCCTGGGGAGAACCCGGGACACGACGCTACGAGCAGTACTTC; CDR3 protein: CAWGEPGTRRYEQYF
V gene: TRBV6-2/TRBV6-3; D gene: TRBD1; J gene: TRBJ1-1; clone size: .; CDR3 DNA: TGTGCCAGCAGTTACGGAGAAGATTGGACAGGCATCACTGAAGCTTTCTTT; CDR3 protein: CASSYGEDWTGITEAFF
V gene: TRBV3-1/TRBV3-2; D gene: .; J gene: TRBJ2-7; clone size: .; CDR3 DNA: TGTGCCAGCAGCCCCCGGGGAGCTTACGAGCAGTACTTC; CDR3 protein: CASSPRGAYEQYF
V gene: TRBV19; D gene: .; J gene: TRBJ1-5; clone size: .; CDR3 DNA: TGTGCCAGTAGTATAGCGAGAGGAAATCAGCCCCAGCATTTT; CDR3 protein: CASSIARGNQPQHF
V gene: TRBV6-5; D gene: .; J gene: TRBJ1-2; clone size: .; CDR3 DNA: TGTGCCAGCAGTACGACAGTCTATTATGGCTACACCTTC; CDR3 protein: CASSTTVYYGYTF
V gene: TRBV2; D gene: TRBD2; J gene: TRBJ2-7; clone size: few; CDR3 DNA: TGTGCCAGCAGTGTGTCAGCGGGGTATTACGAGCAGTACTTC; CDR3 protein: CASSVSAGYYEQYF
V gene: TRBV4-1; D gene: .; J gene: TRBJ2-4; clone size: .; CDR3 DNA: TGCGCCAGCAGCCTCCTCTTAGCCAAAAACATTCAGTACTTC; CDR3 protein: CASSLLLAKNIQYF
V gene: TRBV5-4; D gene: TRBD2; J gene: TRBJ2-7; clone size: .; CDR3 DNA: TGTGCCAGCAGCCCGGGACTAGCGGGATCCGCACGCGACGAGCAGTACTTC; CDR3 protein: CASSPGLAGSARDEQYF
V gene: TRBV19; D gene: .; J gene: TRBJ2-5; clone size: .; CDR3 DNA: TGTGCCAGCTCAGGGTTGGCCCAAGAGACCCAGTACTTC; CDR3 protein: CASSGLAQETQYF
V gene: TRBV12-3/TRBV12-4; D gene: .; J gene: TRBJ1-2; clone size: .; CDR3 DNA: TGTGCCAGCAGTTTTAATCCGGGCGATGGCTACACCTTC; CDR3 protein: CASSFNPGDGYTF
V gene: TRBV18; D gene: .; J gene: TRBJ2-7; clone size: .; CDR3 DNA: TGTGCCAGCCGCGCCGGGCCCTCCTACGAGCAGTACTTC; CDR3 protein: CASRAGPSYEQYF